These 21 T cell receptor beta chains were sequenced from one sample in a study of response to subunit inactivated influenza vaccine. TCRdb re-called the RT-PCR reads with MiXCR, one entry per CDR3 protein. This table holds approximately 530,000 distinct CDR3 sequences, more than 7% found once. Sequences were derived from PBMCs from blood, sampled less than 30 months after vaccination. The receptors derive from a man between 50 and 75 years old who received an inactivated influenza vaccine.

This clonotype was seen ten or more times. The chain carries TRBV2 and TRBJ1-5; D not resolved. The germline gives CDR1 SNHLY, CDR2 FYNNEI. V gave up 3 bases and J gave up 5 bases, with 11 bases separating them. The CDR3 covers 14 residues. For the CDR3, the DNA is TGTGCCAGCAGTGACCCCGGGTGGCATCAGCCCCAGCATTTT. It encodes CASSDPGWHQPQHF.

The chain combines TRBV20-1 with TRBJ2-7; 7 nucleotides agree with TRBD2. The junction had 3 bases not matched to a gene; V was cut back by 1 base and J by 3 bases. CDR3 length: 13 residues. Looked up from germline, CDR1 is DFQATT and CDR2 is SNEGSKA (reference sequence). The CDR3 DNA reads as TGCAGTGCTAGAGGCGGGGGTCGCTACGAGCAGTACTTC. This translates into CSARGGGRYEQYF.

The chain has TRBV10-3 and TRBJ1-5; D is unclear. The germline V gene has CDR1 ENHRY and CDR2 SYGVKD. The CDR3 covers 14 residues. Trimming shortened V by 9 bases and J by 2 bases, and 14 bases separated the two germline ends. This chain's CDR3 is CAIGPDGGNQPQHF. DNA of the CDR3: TGTGCCATTGGGCCGGATGGAGGCAATCAGCCCCAGCATTTT.

In this sample, this clonotype turned up a few times. The rearrangement uses TRBV30 and TRBJ2-2, with D possibly matching TRBD2 (5 bases). V lost 0 bases to trimming and J lost 6 bases, with 14 bases between them. Germline values: CDR1 GTSNPN, CDR2 SVGIG (reference sequence). This CDR3 is built from 15 residues. The DNA for the CDR3 is TGTGCCTGGAGTGTCTTGGCGGGTACGGCCGGGGAGCTGTTTTTT. It yields the protein CAWSVLAGTAGELFF.

This clonotype was seen a handful of times. The V call is TRBV14, the J call TRBJ2-4, with D hard to call. The germline V gene encodes CDR1 SGHDN and CDR2 FVKESK. Trimming pared 2 bases from V and 0 bases from J, leaving 8 bases between. The CDR3 spans 15 residues. The CDR3 region is CASSQTAVAKNIQYF. The CDR3 bases are TGTGCCAGCAGCCAAACAGCCGTAGCCAAAAACATTCAGTACTTC.

The table lists this clonotype with a few counts. V and J are TRBV7-9 and TRBJ2-7, with 8 bases lining up with TRBD1. V lost 5 bases to trimming and J lost 1 base; unmatched junction nucleotides: 1. This CDR3 comprises 13 residues. The germline V gene has CDR1 SEHNR and CDR2 FQNEAQ (reference sequence). CDR3 sequence reads: CASSGDRSYEQYF. CDR3 sequence (DNA): TGTGCCAGCAGCGGGGACAGGTCCTACGAGCAGTACTTC.

The chain uses TRBV6-2 or TRBV6-3 and TRBJ1-5; TRBD1 agrees at 7 bases. The CDR3 totals 16 residues. CDR1 is MNHEY, CDR2 SVGEGT, per germline. Trimming removed 7 bases from V and 4 bases from J; junction bases left unmatched: 13. In DNA, the CDR3 is TGTGCCAGCACCTCCATCCGGGACAGTCTTAATCAGCCCCAGCATTTT. It is translated as CASTSIRDSLNQPQHF.

The chain uses TRBV12-3 or TRBV12-4 and TRBJ2-5, with 8 bases aligning to TRBD1. CDR3 length equals 15 residues. Losses at the gene ends were 6 bases for V and 5 bases for J; bases not matched to a gene: 11. The CDR3 region is CASSPSSGGVETQYF. The DNA of the CDR3 is TGTGCCAGCAGCCCGTCTTCAGGGGGCGTTGAGACCCAGTACTTC.

This clonotype came up a few times. J is TRBJ2-3 and V is TRBV6-5, with D perhaps TRBD2 (6 bases). The V end lost 6 bases, the J end lost 0 bases, and 10 bases lay between the germline ends. Germline V gives CDR1 MNHEY, CDR2 SVGAGI. This CDR3 is built from 14 residues. The DNA of the CDR3 is TGTGCCAGCAGGTTAGCGGTTAGCACAGATACGCAGTATTTT. Translating gives CASRLAVSTDTQYF.

As DNA, the CDR3 is TGCAGCGTCGCGGGACTAGCGAATTACAATGAGCAGTTCTTC. This codes for CSVAGLANYNEQFF. J is TRBJ2-1 and V is TRBV29-1, with TRBD2 matching 10 bases. With 6 bases clipped from V and 4 bases from J, the junction kept 6 bases outside the gene matches. Germline lookup yields CDR1 SQVTM and CDR2 ANQGSEA. The CDR3 loop spans 14 amino acids.

The rearrangement joins TRBV5-1 to TRBJ1-3; D remains unclear. The ends were cut back, 0 bases at V and 0 bases at J, with 7 bases in the middle. This CDR3 spans 15 amino acids. CDR1 and CDR2 (germline): SGHRS, YFSETQ. The CDR3 protein is CASSLGSFSGNTIYF. The CDR3 bases are TGCGCCAGCAGCTTGGGATCCTTCTCTGGAAACACCATATATTTT. Variable domain in full (rest from reference TRBV5-1 and TRBJ1-3): KAGVTQTPRYLIKTRGQQVTLSCSPISGHRSVSWYQQTPGQGLQFLFEYFSETQRNKGNFPGRFSGRQFSNSRSEMNVSTLELGDSALYLCASSLGSFSGNTIYFGEGSWLTVV.

J is TRBJ1-1 and V is TRBV20-1, with a weak D call TRBD1 (5 bases). The V end lost 2 bases, the J end lost 1 base, and 17 bases lay between the germline ends. Germline CDR1 reads DFQATT; CDR2 reads SNEGSKA (reference sequence). This CDR3 is 16 amino acids long. CDR3: CSARHPAAGSNTEAFF. DNA for the CDR3: TGCAGTGCTAGACACCCTGCTGCAGGGTCGAACACTGAAGCTTTCTTT.

This clonotype has more than one count but fewer than ten. This chain uses TRBV5-1 with TRBJ2-3; 10 bases line up with TRBD2. Losses at the gene ends were 4 bases for V and 4 bases for J; bases not matched to a gene: 12. This CDR3 contains 17 residues. The germline CDR1 and CDR2 sequences are SGHRS and YFSETQ. The chain's CDR3 is CASSEVSSGSGADTQYF. The CDR3 coding sequence is TGCGCCAGCAGCGAGGTGTCTAGCGGGAGTGGGGCAGATACGCAGTATTTT.

The sample holds a few counts of this clonotype. The CDR3 region has the DNA TGCAGTGCTCAATTCGGGATCCAGACCGGGGAGCTGTTTTTT. Translation gives CSAQFGIQTGELFF. The gene calls are TRBV20-1 and TRBJ2-2; possibly TRBD2 for D (5 bases). Germline CDR1 is DFQATT and CDR2 is SNEGSKA (reference sequence). V lost 5 bases and J lost 5, with 15 bases in between. CDR3 length: 14 residues.

Many counts were recorded for this clonotype. The genes are TRBV5-5 and TRBJ2-5; D uncertain. The CDR3 totals 13 residues. V was cut by 3 bases and J by 4 bases, with 10 bases left in between. Germline CDR1 and CDR2: SGHKS and YYEKEE (reference sequence). The CDR3 nucleotides are TGTGCCAGCAGCTCGTCCTTTGGAGAGACCCAGTACTTC. The encoded protein is CASSSSFGETQYF.

In DNA, the CDR3 is TGTGCTAGTGGTTTGGTAGGGGGGGCGATCAACACCGGGGAGCTGTTTTTT. It specifies CASGLVGGAINTGELFF. This chain joins TRBV12-5 and TRBJ2-2; weak D call: TRBD2 (7 bases). Germline V gene data show CDR1 as LGHNT and CDR2 as FRNRAP. The CDR3 length is 17 residues. The V end lost 0 bases, the J end lost 2 bases, and 13 bases lay between the germline ends.

This clonotype was detected ten times or more. This chain uses TRBV14 with TRBJ1-3; unclear D gene. With 1 base removed from V and 8 bases from J, the gap between germline ends came to 9 bases. The V gene's germline CDR1 is SGHDN and CDR2 FVKESK. The CDR3 sequence is 13 residues long. The CDR3: CASSQGLKDTIYF. CDR3 coding DNA: TGTGCCAGCAGCCAAGGTTTGAAGGACACCATATATTTT.

The chain carries TRBV5-1 and TRBJ2-5; unclear D gene. Per germline, CDR1 SGHRS and CDR2 YFSETQ. The CDR3 totals 15 residues. Deletions cut 5 bases from V and 2 bases from J, with 16 bases between. The CDR3 DNA follows: TGCGCCAGCAGTCCGTCCCGAGCCGAACAAGAGACCCAGTACTTC. Its protein product is CASSPSRAEQETQYF.

This clonotype has just a few counts. The genes are TRBV12-3 or TRBV12-4 and TRBJ2-7, with D unresolved. V lost 6 bases and J lost 2, with 14 bases in between. The length of the CDR3 is 14 residues. DNA of the CDR3: TGTGCCAGCAGGCACGGCGGATTCACCTACGAGCAGTACTTC. Its translation is CASRHGGFTYEQYF.

This clonotype came up a few times. This rearrangement joins TRBV12-3 or TRBV12-4 to TRBJ2-2; 7 bases line up with TRBD1. V lost 5 bases to trimming and J lost 0 bases; unmatched junction nucleotides: 12. CDR3 length: 18 amino acids. As DNA, the CDR3 is TGTGCCAGCAGTCCTCAGATCGGACAGGCTTCGAACACCGGGGAGCTGTTTTTT. Amino acid sequence: CASSPQIGQASNTGELFF.

The sample holds many counts of this clonotype. V gene TRBV4-3 combines with J gene TRBJ2-7; D tentatively fits TRBD1 or TRBD2 (5 bases each). This CDR3 has 14 residues. Per the germline V gene, CDR1 is LGHNA and CDR2 is YSLEER. V lost 3 bases and J lost 1, with 10 bases in between. DNA of the CDR3: TGCGCCAGCAGCCATAGGGACGGATCCTACGAGCAGTACTTC. Translation: CASSHRDGSYEQYF.